One sample yielded the 10 T cell receptor beta chains listed below, sequenced in a study of blood T cell repertoires in COVID-19. TCRdb's copy holds only in-frame clones and misses some; the assay was immunoSEQ multiplex PCR. Among roughly 170,000 clones, 74% were seen once, and the ten largest hold less than 3%. The specimen was peripheral blood. The receptors here all came from a woman at least 80 years old with acute or convalescent COVID-19.

J is TRBJ1-5 and V is TRBV27; TRBD1 matches 11 bases. CDR1 and CDR2 (germline): MNHEY, SMNVEV (reference sequence). Trimming removed 1 base from V and 7 bases from J; junction bases left unmatched: 9. The CDR3 is 17 residues long. CDR3 residues: CASSLYGTGGLRQPQHF. The CDR3 region has the DNA TGTGCCAGCAGTTTATACGGGACAGGGGGTCTTCGGCAGCCCCAGCATTTT.

The chain is built from TRBV19 and TRBJ2-3, with D possibly matching TRBD2 (5 bases). The CDR3 sequence is 16 residues long. Deletions cut 3 bases from V and 0 bases from J, with 13 bases between. Looked up from germline, CDR1 is LNHDA and CDR2 is SQIVND (reference sequence). In DNA form, the CDR3 reads TGTGCCAGTAGTATGTACCGGGGTGCTAGCACAGATACGCAGTATTTT. Translated, it gives CASSMYRGASTDTQYF.

CDR3 DNA: TGTGCCAGCAGCTTAATCCCACGGTCTGAAGCTTTCTTT. This gives the protein CASSLIPRSEAFF. The V gene is TRBV7-2, the J gene TRBJ1-1; D is unclear. The CDR3 contains 13 residues. Deletions cut 2 bases from V and 6 bases from J, with 10 bases between. Germline V CDR1 and CDR2: SGHTA, FQGNSA.

The V call is TRBV19, the J call TRBJ2-1; D might be TRBD2 (6 bases). Trimming removed 5 bases from V and 0 bases from J, with 20 bases in between. Germline loops: CDR1 LNHDA, CDR2 SQIVND (reference sequence). CDR3 length equals 18 residues. The CDR3 sequence is CASSPPGVADSSYNEQFF. CDR3 bases: TGTGCCAGTAGTCCCCCTGGGGTAGCGGATAGCTCCTACAATGAGCAGTTCTTC. Together with reference TRBV19 and TRBJ2-1, the CDR3 gives the full variable domain: DGGITQSPKYLFRKEGQNVTLSCEQNLNHDAMYWYRQDPGQGLRLIYYSQIVNDFQKGDIAEGYSVSREKKESFPLTVTSAQKNPTAFYLCASSPPGVADSSYNEQFFGPGTRLTVL.

This chain uses TRBV4-3 with TRBJ2-1; TRBD1 matches at 9 bases. The CDR3 runs 15 residues. Germline CDR1 reads LGHNA; CDR2 reads YSLEER. Germline trimming cut 0 bases from V and 5 bases from J; bases unmatched to any gene: 2. This CDR3 is CASSQDGTGHNEQFF. DNA of the CDR3: TGCGCCAGCAGCCAAGACGGGACAGGGCACAATGAGCAGTTCTTC.

This chain joins TRBV27 and TRBJ2-5, with 9 bases lining up with TRBD2. This CDR3 has 16 residues. With 6 bases clipped from V and 4 bases from J, the junction kept 12 bases outside the gene matches. The germline CDR1 and CDR2 sequences are MNHEY and SMNVEV (reference sequence). CDR3 amino acids: CASSRLGVAGVETQYF. The CDR3 DNA reads TGTGCCAGCAGCCGCCTCGGGGTAGCGGGAGTAGAGACCCAGTACTTC.

This clone was observed a single time. CDR3 loop: CASGTGENYGYTF. CDR3 DNA sequence: TGTGCCAGCGGAACAGGGGAGAACTATGGCTACACCTTC. The J gene is TRBJ1-2, the V gene TRBV9, with TRBD1 matching over 7 bases. Germline CDR1 SGDLS, CDR2 YYNGEE. Trimming removed 7 bases from V and 2 bases from J; junction bases left unmatched: 5. There are 13 residues in the CDR3.

This clone was seen a single time. The chain uses TRBV11-2 and TRBJ2-1, with TRBD2 identical over 12 bases. The CDR3 is 16 residues long. Unmatched junction bases numbered 6, after V lost 2 bases and J lost 7 bases. Germline CDR1 and CDR2: SGHAT and FQNNGV. The CDR3 protein is CASSLSLAGGANEQFF. CDR3 DNA sequence: TGTGCCAGCAGCTTAAGCCTAGCGGGAGGGGCGAATGAGCAGTTCTTC.

V gene TRBV7-2 combines with J gene TRBJ1-3; tentative D call: TRBD1 (6 bases). The V and J ends lost 5 bases and 0 bases respectively, with 17 bases between them. The CDR3 spans 17 residues. Germline V CDR1 and CDR2: SGHTA, FQGNSA. This CDR3 is CASSLFGTTLSGNTIYF. The CDR3 DNA sequence: TGTGCCAGCAGCCTCTTTGGGACAACCCTCTCTGGAAACACCATATATTTT. Based on the CDR3 plus reference TRBV7-2 and TRBJ1-3, the full variable domain is GAGVSQSPSNKVTEKGKDVELRCDPISGHTALYWYRQSLGQGLEFLIYFQGNSAPDKSGLPSDRFSAERTGGSVSTLTIQRTQQEDSAVYLCASSLFGTTLSGNTIYFGEGSWLTVV.

This clone appeared once. V is TRBV29-1 and J is TRBJ2-3; 11 bases map to TRBD2. The V and J ends lost 4 bases and 8 bases, in that order; junction bases with no gene match: 11. CDR3 length equals 15 residues. CDR1 and CDR2 from the germline V gene are SQVTM and ANQGSEA. CDR3 coding DNA: TGCAGCGTTGGGGTGGGGACTAGCGGACACGGTACGCAGTATTTT. Protein: CSVGVGTSGHGTQYF.